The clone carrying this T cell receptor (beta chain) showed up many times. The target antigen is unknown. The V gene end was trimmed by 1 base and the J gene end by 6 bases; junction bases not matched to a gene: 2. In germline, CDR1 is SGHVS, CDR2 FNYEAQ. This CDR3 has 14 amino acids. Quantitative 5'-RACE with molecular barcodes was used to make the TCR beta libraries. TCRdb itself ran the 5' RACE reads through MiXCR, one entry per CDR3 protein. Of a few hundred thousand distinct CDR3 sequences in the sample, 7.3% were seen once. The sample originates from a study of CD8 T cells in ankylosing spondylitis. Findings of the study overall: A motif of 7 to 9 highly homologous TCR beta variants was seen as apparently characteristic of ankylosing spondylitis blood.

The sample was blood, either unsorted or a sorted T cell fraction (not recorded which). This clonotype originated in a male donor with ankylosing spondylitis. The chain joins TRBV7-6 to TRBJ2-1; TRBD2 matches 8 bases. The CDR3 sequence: CASSLDRGGNEQFF. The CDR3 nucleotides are TGTGCCAGCAGCTTAGACCGGGGGGGCAATGAGCAGTTCTTC. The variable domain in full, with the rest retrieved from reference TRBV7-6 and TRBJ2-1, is GAGVSQSPRYKVTKRGQDVALRCDPISGHVSLYWYRQALGQGPEFLTYFNYEAQQDKSGLPNDRFSAERPEGSISTLTIQRTEQRDSAMYRCASSLDRGGNEQFFGPGTRLTVL.